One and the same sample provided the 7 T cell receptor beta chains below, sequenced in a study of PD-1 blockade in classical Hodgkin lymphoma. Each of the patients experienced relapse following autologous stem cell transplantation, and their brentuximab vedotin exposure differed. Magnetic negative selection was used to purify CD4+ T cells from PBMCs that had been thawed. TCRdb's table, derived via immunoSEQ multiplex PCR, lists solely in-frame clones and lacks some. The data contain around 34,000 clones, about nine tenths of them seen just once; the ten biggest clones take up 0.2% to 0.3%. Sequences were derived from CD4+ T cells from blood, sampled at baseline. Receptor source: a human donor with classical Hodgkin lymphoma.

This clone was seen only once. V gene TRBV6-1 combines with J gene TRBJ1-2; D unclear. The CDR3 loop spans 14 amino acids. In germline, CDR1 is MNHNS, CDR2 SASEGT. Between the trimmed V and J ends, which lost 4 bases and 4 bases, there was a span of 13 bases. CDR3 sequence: CASSVLGAGYGYTF. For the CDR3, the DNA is TGTGCCAGCAGTGTTTTAGGAGCAGGCTATGGCTACACCTTC.

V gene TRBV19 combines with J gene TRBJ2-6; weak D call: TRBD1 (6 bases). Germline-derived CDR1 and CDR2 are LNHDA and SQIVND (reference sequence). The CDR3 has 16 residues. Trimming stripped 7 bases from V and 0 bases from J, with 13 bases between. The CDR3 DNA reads TGTGCCAGTACCCAGGGGAGATTCTCTGGGGCCAACGTCCTGACTTTC. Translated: CASTQGRFSGANVLTF.

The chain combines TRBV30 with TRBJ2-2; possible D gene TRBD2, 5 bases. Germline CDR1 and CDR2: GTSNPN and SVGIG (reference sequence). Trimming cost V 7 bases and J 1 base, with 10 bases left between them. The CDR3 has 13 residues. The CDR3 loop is CAYRTLNTGELFF. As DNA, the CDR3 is TGTGCCTACCGGACTTTGAACACCGGGGAGCTGTTTTTT.

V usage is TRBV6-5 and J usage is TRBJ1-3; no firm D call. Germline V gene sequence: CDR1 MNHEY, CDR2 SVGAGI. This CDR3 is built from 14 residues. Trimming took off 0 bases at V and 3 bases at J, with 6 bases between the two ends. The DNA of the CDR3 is TGTGCCAGCAGTTACTCGGAAGATGGAAACACCATATATTTT. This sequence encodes CASSYSEDGNTIYF.

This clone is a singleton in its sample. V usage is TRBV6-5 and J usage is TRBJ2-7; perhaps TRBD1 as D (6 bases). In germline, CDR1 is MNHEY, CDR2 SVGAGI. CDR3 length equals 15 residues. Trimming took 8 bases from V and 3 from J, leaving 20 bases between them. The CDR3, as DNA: TGTGCCAGCCGACCCCGTAGACAGGTACACTACGAGCAGTACTTC. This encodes CASRPRRQVHYEQYF.

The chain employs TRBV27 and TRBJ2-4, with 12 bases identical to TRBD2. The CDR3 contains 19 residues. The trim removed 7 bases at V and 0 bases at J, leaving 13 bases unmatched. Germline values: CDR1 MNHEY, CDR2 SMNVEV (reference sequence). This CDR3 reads CASMTHGLAGSVAKNIQYF. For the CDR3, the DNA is TGTGCCAGCATGACCCATGGACTAGCGGGGTCGGTAGCCAAAAACATTCAGTACTTC.

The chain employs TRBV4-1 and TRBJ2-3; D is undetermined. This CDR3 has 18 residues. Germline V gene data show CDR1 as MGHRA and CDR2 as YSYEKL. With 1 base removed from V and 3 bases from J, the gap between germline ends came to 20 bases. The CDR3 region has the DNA TGCGCCAGCAGCCAAGGTCGGGCAGCAGGCTATAGTACAGATACGCAGTATTTT. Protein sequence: CASSQGRAAGYSTDTQYF.